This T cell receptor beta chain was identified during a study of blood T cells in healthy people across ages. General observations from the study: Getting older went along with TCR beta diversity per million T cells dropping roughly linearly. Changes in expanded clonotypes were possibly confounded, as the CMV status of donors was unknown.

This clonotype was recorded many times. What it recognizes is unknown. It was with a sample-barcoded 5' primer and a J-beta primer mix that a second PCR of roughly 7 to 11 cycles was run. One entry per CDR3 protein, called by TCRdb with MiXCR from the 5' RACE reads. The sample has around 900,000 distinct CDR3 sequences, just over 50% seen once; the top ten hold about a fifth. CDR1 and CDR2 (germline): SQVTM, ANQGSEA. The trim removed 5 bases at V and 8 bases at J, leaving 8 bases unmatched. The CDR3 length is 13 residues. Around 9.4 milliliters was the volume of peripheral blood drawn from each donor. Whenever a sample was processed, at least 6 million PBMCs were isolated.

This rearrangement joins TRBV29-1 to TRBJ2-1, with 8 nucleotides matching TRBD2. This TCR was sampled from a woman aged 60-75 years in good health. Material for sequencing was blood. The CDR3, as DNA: TGCAGCGTTCTGGTGAGCGGGAGTGATGAGCAGTTCTTC. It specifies CSVLVSGSDEQFF.